The rows below give T cell receptor beta chains drawn from one sample of a study of metastatic and nonmetastatic thyroid tumors. TCRdb ran MiXCR on the PCR reads. The sample has about 85,000 clones; roughly 8.6% are singletons. Sequencing was done on a sample of blood. Receptor source: a female donor with papillary thyroid cancer or a benign thyroid nodule (not recorded which). Some clones in this sample may be carry-over from other donors' samples. Each CDR3 is given with its conserved first and last residue. The D gene is left open where the match is weak. Expanded clones get a size class; other rows say once, few or many, or leave the size out.

J: TRBJ2-7
D: NA
size: many
V: TRBV24-1
DNA: TGTGCCACCAGTGATTTCAGGGACCCCGCTTCCGAGCAGTACTTC
CDR3: CATSDFRDPASEQYF

J: TRBJ2-3
D: NA
size: many
V: TRBV5-1
DNA: TGCGCCAGCAGCTTGGCGGCGCCCACAGATACGCAGTATTTT
CDR3: CASSLAAPTDTQYF

J: TRBJ2-5
D: TRBD2
size: many
V: TRBV7-6
DNA: TGTGCCAGCAGCCCCATAGCGGGGGTTGAAGAGACCCAGTACTTC
CDR3: CASSPIAGVEETQYF

J: TRBJ1-4
D: TRBD1
size: many
V: TRBV18
DNA: TGTGCCAGCTCACCAGGGACAGGGGGCTATGGAACTAATGAAAAACTGTTTTTT
CDR3: CASSPGTGGYGTNEKLFF

J: TRBJ2-1
D: NA
size: many
V: TRBV15
DNA: TGTGCCACCAGTTATTTGAGGGCCGATAATGAGCAGTTCTTC
CDR3: CATSYLRADNEQFF

J: TRBJ2-3
D: TRBD2
size: NA
V: TRBV29-1
DNA: TGCGGCGTTGGGGCGGGGGGAACAGATACGCAGTATTTT
CDR3: CGVGAGGTDTQYF

J: TRBJ2-7
D: NA
size: many
V: TRBV6-4
DNA: TGTGCCAGCGGCAACTATGGGGGGGCGGTCGAGCAGTACTTC
CDR3: CASGNYGGAVEQYF

J: TRBJ2-2
D: NA
size: many
V: TRBV6-1
DNA: TGTGCCAGCAGCCCTTATCCCGCCGGGGAGCTGTTTTTT
CDR3: CASSPYPAGELFF

J: TRBJ1-5
D: NA
size: many
V: TRBV6-1
DNA: TGTGCCAGCAGGCACCGGCGGGCATTGCCCCAGCATTTT
CDR3: CASRHRRALPQHF

J: TRBJ1-2
D: NA
size: many
V: TRBV7-2
DNA: TGTGCCAGCAGCACCTATGGGGAGGAGTACTATGGCTACACCTTC
CDR3: CASSTYGEEYYGYTF

J: TRBJ2-1
D: TRBD2
size: many
V: TRBV27
DNA: TGTGCCAGCAGTTTATCGGCCCCTTTCGGGGGGGCTGATGACAATGAGCAGTTCTTC
CDR3: CASSLSAPFGGADDNEQFF

J: TRBJ1-1
D: NA
size: NA
V: TRBV14
DNA: TGTGCCAGCAGTATCAACCGGGTACGCGGCTGG
CDR3: CASSINRVRGW

J: TRBJ1-5
D: TRBD1
size: NA
V: TRBV12-3/TRBV12-4
DNA: TGTGCCAGCATCCCGACAGGGATCGACAATCAGCCCCAGCATTTT
CDR3: CASIPTGIDNQPQHF

J: TRBJ2-3
D: NA
size: many
V: TRBV12-3/TRBV12-4
DNA: TGTGCCAGCACAAGCGATCTTGTGAGGGCGGCCACAGATACGCAGTATTTT
CDR3: CASTSDLVRAATDTQYF

J: TRBJ1-6
D: NA
size: many
V: TRBV9
DNA: TGTGCCAGCAGCCCCACAGGGTCGAATTCACCCCTCCACTTT
CDR3: CASSPTGSNSPLHF

J: TRBJ1-1
D: TRBD1
size: many
V: TRBV12-3/TRBV12-4
DNA: TGTGCCAGCAGTTGGGACAGGGCCACTGAAGCTTTCTTT
CDR3: CASSWDRATEAFF

J: TRBJ2-1
D: NA
size: many
V: TRBV6-1
DNA: TGTGCCAGCAGAGACCTAGGGAATGAGCAGTTCTTC
CDR3: CASRDLGNEQFF

J: TRBJ2-2
D: NA
size: many
V: TRBV6-2/TRBV6-3
DNA: TGTGCCAGCAGTTTGGGGACCGACACCGGGGAGCTGTTTTTT
CDR3: CASSLGTDTGELFF

J: TRBJ2-3
D: NA
size: NA
V: TRBV5-6
DNA: TGTGCCAGCAGCCCACCCGAAGGAGGGGCCGAGGCAGATACGCAGTATTTT
CDR3: CASSPPEGGAEADTQYF

J: TRBJ2-2
D: TRBD1
size: many
V: TRBV2
DNA: TGTGCCAGCAGGCAGGGGGCGAACACCGGGGAGCTGTTTTTT
CDR3: CASRQGANTGELFF